The 29 T cell receptor beta chains below come from one sample, sequenced in a study of T cell responses to AZD1222 COVID-19 vaccine. TCRdb's copy holds only in-frame clones and misses some; the assay was immunoSEQ multiplex PCR. Seen here are roughly 110,000 clones, 91% observed once, and the top ten hold less than 25%. The source was peripheral blood, collected on day 0 of AZD1222 vaccination. The receptors originated from an adult in good health.

The chain carries TRBV10-3 and TRBJ2-6; D is possibly TRBD1 (5 bases). The CDR3 extends over 17 amino acids. The V end lost 3 bases, the J end lost 6 bases, and 18 bases lay between the germline ends. Germline CDR1 is ENHRY and CDR2 is SYGVKD. CDR3 in amino acids: CAISDPQGRSKANVLTF. The CDR3, as DNA: TGTGCCATCAGTGACCCTCAGGGCCGTTCAAAGGCCAACGTCCTGACTTTC.

A note on this clone: The germline gene is not matched at one end of the junction; a read error may be the cause. The chain is built from TRBV7-6 and TRBJ2-7; D is ambiguous. The germline V gene encodes CDR1 SGHVS and CDR2 FNYEAQ. This CDR3 contains 11 residues. The CDR3 spells CASSLSFEQYF. The CDR3 DNA reads as TGTGCCAGCAGCCTTTCCTTCGAGCAGTACTTC.

The V and J genes are TRBV18 and TRBJ1-1; D is unresolved. Germline V gene data show CDR1 as KGHSH and CDR2 as LQKENI. CDR3 length equals 15 residues. V was cut by 2 bases and J by 2 bases, with 12 bases left in between. The CDR3 sequence: CASSPAALVNTEAFF. The CDR3 region has the DNA TGTGCCAGCTCACCAGCAGCTCTCGTCAACACTGAAGCTTTCTTT.

The V and J genes are TRBV6-1 and TRBJ1-6, with D uncertain. The length of the CDR3 is 16 residues. V dropped 2 bases and J dropped 5 bases, with 13 bases sitting between them. Germline CDR1 and CDR2: MNHNS and SASEGT. CDR3 nucleotide sequence: TGTGCCAGCAGTGAATTCCCAGGAGTAGATAATTCACCCCTCCACTTT. This codes for CASSEFPGVDNSPLHF.

The rearrangement uses TRBV11-2 and TRBJ1-6; perhaps TRBD1 as D (6 bases). The germline V gene encodes CDR1 SGHAT and CDR2 FQNNGV. Deletions cut 4 bases from V and 10 bases from J, with 20 bases between. The CDR3 contains 16 residues. The CDR3 loop is CASSSLSGARGSPLHF. CDR3 coding DNA: TGTGCCAGCAGCTCCCTCTCGGGGGCCAGGGGATCACCCCTCCACTTT.

The chain couples TRBV7-7 to TRBJ2-5; D remains unclear. Germline values: CDR1 SSHAT, CDR2 FNYEAQ (reference sequence). Trimming cost V 4 bases and J 1 base, with 10 bases left between them. The CDR3 totals 14 residues. DNA for the CDR3: TGTGCCAGCAGCTCCGTGGCTTTCCAAGAGACCCAGTACTTC. This encodes CASSSVAFQETQYF.

This clone was seen only once. The gene calls are TRBV15 and TRBJ1-5, with D perhaps TRBD1 (5 bases). The V end lost 5 bases, the J end lost 9 bases, and 14 bases lay between the germline ends. This CDR3 region has 13 residues. Germline values: CDR1 LNHNV, CDR2 YYDKDF (reference sequence). DNA of the CDR3: TGTGCCACCAGCCTGGGGGTCAATAGGCCCCAGCATTTT. It specifies CATSLGVNRPQHF. Based on the CDR3 plus reference TRBV15 and TRBJ1-5, the full variable domain is DAMVIQNPRYQVTQFGKPVTLSCSQTLNHNVMYWYQQKSSQAPKLLFHYYDKDFNNEADTPDNFQSRRPNTSFCFLDIRSPGLGDTAMYLCATSLGVNRPQHFGDGTRLSIL.

In this sample, this clone turned up a few times. The chain is built from TRBV6-6 and TRBJ2-3; D call uncertain. Per germline, CDR1 MNHNY and CDR2 SVGAGI (reference sequence). Trimming took off 6 bases at V and 7 bases at J, with 11 bases between the two ends. The CDR3 is 12 amino acids. CDR3 sequence: CASSSPSYTQYF. In DNA, the CDR3 is TGTGCCAGCAGCTCCCCAAGTTATACGCAGTATTTT.

This chain connects TRBV5-1 to TRBJ2-2; TRBD2 aligns across 8 bases. V lost 0 bases and J lost 5; bases outside the gene matches: 9. The CDR3 loop spans 17 amino acids. In germline, CDR1 is SGHRS, CDR2 YFSETQ. CDR3 sequence reads: CASSLEPIGGETGELFF. In nucleotides, the CDR3 is TGCGCCAGCAGCTTGGAGCCCATCGGGGGGGAAACCGGGGAGCTGTTTTTT.

This clone was seen a single time. The chain has TRBV20-1 and TRBJ2-7, with 9 bases lining up with TRBD2. Trimming cost V 3 bases and J 7 bases; bases outside gene matches: 13. The germline V gene encodes CDR1 DFQATT and CDR2 SNEGSKA (reference sequence). The CDR3 runs 15 residues. The CDR3 sequence is CSASEPSGALEEQYF. DNA of the CDR3: TGCAGTGCTAGTGAGCCTAGCGGGGCCCTGGAGGAGCAGTACTTC.

The chain employs TRBV6-5 and TRBJ1-6; 11 bases line up with TRBD1. J was trimmed by 7 bases and V by 11 bases; bases with no gene match: 7. CDR3 length equals 14 residues. The germline V gene encodes CDR1 MNHEY and CDR2 SVGAGI. The CDR3 is CAGQRTGGNSPLHF. Written as DNA, the CDR3 is TGTGCCGGCCAACGGACAGGGGGCAATTCACCCCTCCACTTT.

This sequence joins TRBV10-3 and TRBJ2-7, with 7 bases matching TRBD2. The ends lost 6 bases at V and 0 bases at J; junction bases unmatched: 20. The CDR3 sequence is 19 residues long. The germline V gene has CDR1 ENHRY and CDR2 SYGVKD. The CDR3 DNA is TGTGCCATCAGCGGGGGAGGGGTGTCGTCGGGGAAAAGCTCCTACGAGCAGTACTTC. Amino acid sequence: CAISGGGVSSGKSSYEQYF.

Only one count was recorded for this clone. The chain joins TRBV19 to TRBJ2-4, with no clear D. Trimming removed 3 bases at V and 8 bases at J, with 11 bases between. This CDR3 is built from 13 residues. CDR1 is LNHDA, CDR2 SQIVND, per germline (reference sequence). CDR3 sequence reads: CASSISLLDIQYF. The CDR3 bases are TGTGCCAGTAGTATTTCCCTGTTGGACATTCAGTACTTC.

A remark on this clone: Different DNA sequences within this sample yield the same CDR3. In DNA, the CDR3 is TGTGCCAGCAGACCGGGACAGGGGAGCGATGAGCAGTTCTTC. Translated: CASRPGQGSDEQFF. The chain joins TRBV2 to TRBJ2-1, with 10 bases lining up with TRBD1. J lost 8 bases, V lost 6 bases, and 7 bases had no gene match. The CDR3 is 14 amino acids. Germline V gene data show CDR1 as SNHLY and CDR2 as FYNNEI. Together with reference TRBV2 and TRBJ2-1, the CDR3 gives the full variable domain: EPEVTQTPSHQVTQMGQEVILRCVPISNHLYFYWYRQILGQKVEFLVSFYNNEISEKSEIFDDQFSVERPDGSNFTLKIRSTKLEDSAMYFCASRPGQGSDEQFFGPGTRLTVL.

V usage is TRBV29-1 and J usage is TRBJ2-5, with TRBD1 identical over 12 bases. Trimming cost V 4 bases and J 5 bases; bases outside gene matches: 8. The germline gives CDR1 SQVTM, CDR2 ANQGSEA. The CDR3 runs 15 residues. This chain's CDR3 is CSVAPGTGGFETQYF. The CDR3 nucleotides are TGCAGCGTTGCTCCCGGGACAGGGGGCTTTGAGACCCAGTACTTC.

The rearrangement links TRBV10-2 to TRBJ1-5, with no clear D. Between the trimmed V and J ends, which lost 0 bases and 4 bases, there was a span of 7 bases. CDR3 size: 14 residues. Germline values: CDR1 WSHSY, CDR2 SAAADI. For the CDR3, the DNA is TGCGCCAGCAGTGAGTCAGGATTGAATCAGCCCCAGCATTTT. It yields the protein CASSESGLNQPQHF.

This clone was observed once. The chain links TRBV7-9 to TRBJ2-1; 7 bases align to TRBD1. This CDR3 is built from 17 residues. CDR1 and CDR2 (germline): SEHNR, FQNEAQ (reference sequence). Trimming at V came to 3 bases and at J to 3 bases, leaving 11 bases not matched to a gene. In DNA, the CDR3 is TGTGCCAGCAGCTTTATCGGACGGGACAGAGTCTACAATGAGCAGTTCTTC. Its protein product is CASSFIGRDRVYNEQFF.

This clone was recorded only once. The V call is TRBV27, the J call TRBJ2-3; 9 nucleotides line up with TRBD1. The germline CDR1 and CDR2 sequences are MNHEY and SMNVEV (reference sequence). J gave up 1 base and V 2 bases, and 4 bases lay outside the gene matches. CDR3 length: 16 amino acids. This CDR3 is CASSLPRDRGTDTQYF. As DNA, the CDR3 is TGTGCCAGCAGTTTACCGAGGGACAGGGGCACAGATACGCAGTATTTT.

The chain is built from TRBV6-2 or TRBV6-3 and TRBJ2-1, with 10 bases that match TRBD2. This CDR3 has 15 amino acids. V gave up 6 bases and J gave up 2 bases; unmatched junction bases: 4. CDR1 and CDR2 from the germline V gene are MNHEY and SVGEGT. In DNA, the CDR3 is TGTGCCAGCAGACCTAGCGGGGGTACCTACAATGAGCAGTTCTTC. Translation gives CASRPSGGTYNEQFF.

The chain couples TRBV7-5 to TRBJ2-1; the table's D gene call, TRBD1, was not cross checked with the DNA. TRBV7-5 is marked as a pseudogene. CDR3 length: 17 amino acids. Written as DNA, the CDR3 is TGTGCCAGAAGCCACGAACCCGACAGGGGGGCCACGCATGAGCAGTTCTTC. Protein: CARSHEPDRGATHEQFF.

On this clone: One junction end disagrees with the germline gene, perhaps due to a read error. V gene TRBV19 combines with J gene TRBJ1-1; D is possibly TRBD1 (6 bases). Germline V CDR1 and CDR2: LNHDA, SQIVND (reference sequence). The CDR3 runs to 8 residues. CDR3 DNA: TGCTCGACAGGCCCGACTTTCTTT. The encoded protein is CSTGPTFF.

J is TRBJ1-1 and V is TRBV5-4, with 11 bases identical to TRBD1. CDR1 SGHNT and CDR2 YYREEE come from the germline V gene (reference sequence). The ends lost 0 bases at V and 4 bases at J; junction bases unmatched: 2. This CDR3 spans 15 amino acids. The CDR3 bases are TGTGCCAGCAGCTTGGCGGGGACAGGGGGCACTGAAGCTTTCTTT. It encodes CASSLAGTGGTEAFF.

The CDR3 spells CASSMGLQGDTQYF. CDR3 coding DNA: TGTGCCAGTAGTATGGGCCTTCAGGGGGATACGCAGTATTTT. This chain joins TRBV19 and TRBJ2-3, with a weak D call TRBD1 (6 bases). Germline V gene data show CDR1 as LNHDA and CDR2 as SQIVND (reference sequence). The CDR3 runs to 14 residues. With 3 bases removed from V and 6 bases from J, the gap between germline ends came to 13 bases.

This chain uses TRBV2 with TRBJ2-3, with 9 bases lining up with TRBD1. Trimming cost V 7 bases and J 10 bases; bases outside gene matches: 12. Germline values: CDR1 SNHLY, CDR2 FYNNEI. The CDR3 runs 14 residues. The CDR3 bases are TGTGCCAGCACTCAGGGACAGGGAGTCGGAGCGCAGTATTTT. Its translation: CASTQGQGVGAQYF.

The CDR3 spells CASSLSGLSNQPQHF. CDR3 DNA: TGTGCCAGCAGCTTGAGTGGCCTTAGCAATCAGCCCCAGCATTTT. The chain links TRBV5-8 to TRBJ1-5; D is ambiguous. Germline V gene data show CDR1 as SGHTS and CDR2 as YDEGEE. This CDR3 has 15 amino acids. The ends were cut back, 1 base at V and 0 bases at J, with 8 bases in the middle.

CDR3 sequence reads: CASSLIPLAGGPGDTQYF. The CDR3 DNA reads TGTGCCAGCAGCTTAATTCCCCTCGCGGGGGGGCCGGGGGATACGCAGTATTTT. The chain links TRBV7-3 to TRBJ2-3; 9 nucleotides agree with TRBD2. This CDR3 region has 18 residues. Germline V gives CDR1 SGHTA, CDR2 FQGTGA. The J segment lost 6 bases and the V segment lost 1 base, leaving 14 bases of the junction unmatched.

This rearrangement joins TRBV7-2 to TRBJ2-7, with 7 bases aligning to TRBD2. In germline, CDR1 is SGHTA, CDR2 FQGNSA. With 5 bases clipped from V and 5 bases from J, the junction kept 6 bases outside the gene matches. This CDR3 spans 13 amino acids. DNA for the CDR3: TGTGCCAGCAGCCCAGGGACTACTGACGAGCAGTACTTC. This translates into CASSPGTTDEQYF.

The chain links TRBV30 to TRBJ1-3, with D perhaps TRBD1 (6 bases). Deletions cut 0 bases from V and 3 bases from J, with 6 bases between. The CDR3 contains 13 residues. Germline V gene sequence: CDR1 GTSNPN, CDR2 SVGIG (reference sequence). The CDR3 region is CAWSVQGGNTIYF. The CDR3 DNA follows: TGTGCCTGGAGTGTACAGGGTGGAAACACCATATATTTT.

Written as DNA, the CDR3 is TGCGCCAGCAGCCCCCTCGCCGGGGGGCCGAACACTGAAGCTTTCTTT. Protein: CASSPLAGGPNTEAFF. V is TRBV5-1 and J is TRBJ1-1; D is perhaps TRBD1 (6 bases). The V end was cut by 4 bases, the J end by 1 base, with 17 bases between. Germline V gives CDR1 SGHRS, CDR2 YFSETQ. The CDR3 consists of 16 residues.